A selection of T cell receptor beta chains follows, all from one sample in a study of shared clonotypes between healthy human individuals. The data were produced by immunoSEQ multiplex PCR, yet TCRdb's version contains in-frame clones alone and is incomplete. The sample comprises 2 million to 2.5 million clones, approximately 93% of which are singletons, and roughly 0.36% rests with the top ten. Specimen: naive CD4+ T cells from PBMCs. The receptors come from a man aged 18-30 years in good health. Some clones in this sample may be carry-over from other donors' samples. The CDR3 runs from the conserved cysteine through the conserved F or W.

V gene	CDR3 protein
TRBV4-1	CASSQPGATNEKLFF
TRBV7-8	CASSLTPSAQHF
TRBV7-9	CASSLWGRGTDTQYF
TRBV28	CASTGVNYNEQFF
TRBV28	CASSPHTGLNQPQHF
TRBV14	CASSQDRSGSLQPQHF
TRBV4-1	CASSLQGTATNEKLFF
TRBV28	CASSSPDRSNQPQHF
TRBV10-1	CASSEAAGPETQYF
TRBV29-1	CSVAGRLVDTQYF
TRBV9	CASSVSGRAADTQYF
TRBV4-1	CASSQDRAQRTSTDTQYF